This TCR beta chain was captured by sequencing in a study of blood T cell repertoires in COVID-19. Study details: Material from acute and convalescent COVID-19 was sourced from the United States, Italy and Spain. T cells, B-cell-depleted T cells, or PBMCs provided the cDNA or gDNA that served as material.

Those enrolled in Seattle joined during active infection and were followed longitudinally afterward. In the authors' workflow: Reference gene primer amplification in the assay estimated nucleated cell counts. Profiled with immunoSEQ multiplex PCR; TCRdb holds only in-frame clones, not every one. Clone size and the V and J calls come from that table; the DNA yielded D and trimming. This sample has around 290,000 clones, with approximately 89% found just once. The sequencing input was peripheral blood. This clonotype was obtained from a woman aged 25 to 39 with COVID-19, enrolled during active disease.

In DNA form, the CDR3 reads TGTGCCAGCAGCTCCCACCTGGGGGGGGCCGGGAACACTGAAGCTTTCTTT. Translation gives CASSSHLGGAGNTEAFF. This sequence joins TRBV7-3 and TRBJ1-1, with D perhaps matching TRBD1 (6 bases). The CDR3 consists of 17 residues. Germline V gene sequence: CDR1 SGHTA, CDR2 FQGTGA. V shed 4 bases and J shed 1 base, with 19 bases lying between them.